The rows below give T cell receptor beta chains drawn from one sample of a study of identical twins. Each CDR3 protein is one row after TCRdb ran MiXCR on the 5' RACE reads. This table has around 240,000 distinct CDR3 sequences, roughly 7% appearing once. These data were also reused for a study on yellow fever vaccine responses in identical twins.

Material for sequencing was memory (CD45RO+) T cells sorted from blood. Source of these receptors: a woman aged 18 to 35 in good health. The CDR3 runs from the conserved cysteine through the conserved F or W. A D gene is named only where the DNA matches it firmly. Not every row has a clone size; where given, it reads once, few, many or a size class.

size	D	V	J	DNA	CDR3
NA	NA	TRBV20-1	TRBJ2-1	TGCAGTGCCCAGATCCGGGGAGCCAATGAGCAGTTCTTC	CSAQIRGANEQFF
NA	NA	TRBV2	TRBJ2-3	TGTGCCAGCAGTGAAGCACGAGGCCCCGATACAGATACGCAGTATTTT	CASSEARGPDTDTQYF
many	NA	TRBV27	TRBJ1-5	TGTGCCAGCAGTTTCAATGGCAATCAGCCCCAGCATTTT	CASSFNGNQPQHF
NA	TRBD2	TRBV13	TRBJ2-7	TGTGCCAGCAGCTTAGGCGGGAGCGGGAGGACCTACGAGCAGTACTTC	CASSLGGSGRTYEQYF
few	TRBD2	TRBV6-1	TRBJ2-1	TGTGCCAGCAGTCCCAGCGGGGTCCTGTACAATGAGCAGTTCTTC	CASSPSGVLYNEQFF
many	NA	TRBV5-6	TRBJ1-4	TGTGCCAGCAGCTTGTCGTGGGGGATTAATGAAAAACTGTTTTTT	CASSLSWGINEKLFF
many	TRBD1	TRBV3-1	TRBJ1-1	TGTGCCAGCAGCCGACAGGGGGTCGGGTTGGGCACTGAAGCTTTCTTT	CASSRQGVGLGTEAFF
NA	TRBD2	TRBV6-5	TRBJ2-2	TGTGCCAGCAGTTTCAATAGCGGGGGAATTAACACCGGGGAGCTGTTTTTT	CASSFNSGGINTGELFF
medium-sized	NA	TRBV12-3/TRBV12-4	TRBJ1-1	TGTGCCAGCAGTTCTTACACTGAAGCTTTCTTT	CASSSYTEAFF
few	TRBD2	TRBV25-1	TRBJ2-7	TGTGCCAGCAGTGGCCGATGGAAAGCGGGAGGCTCCTACGAGCAGTACTTC	CASSGRWKAGGSYEQYF
few	NA	TRBV27	TRBJ2-2	TGTGCCAGCAGGGGAGCGACCGCGAACACCGGGGAGCTGTTTTTT	CASRGATANTGELFF
few	TRBD1	TRBV5-6	TRBJ2-3	TGTGCCAGCAGCAGAGCCGGGACAGGGAACACAGATACGCAGTATTTT	CASSRAGTGNTDTQYF
NA	NA	TRBV4-1	TRBJ2-2	TGCGCCAGCAGCCGCTTGAGCGGAACGAACACCGGGGAGCTGTTTTTT	CASSRLSGTNTGELFF
few	NA	TRBV20-1	TRBJ2-1	TGCAGTGCTAGAGGCGGCAGGGACTACAATGAGCAGTTCTTC	CSARGGRDYNEQFF
few	TRBD2	TRBV5-1	TRBJ2-7	TGCGCCAGCAGCTTGGGACTAGCGGGAGAGGACGAGCAGTACTTC	CASSLGLAGEDEQYF
NA	TRBD2	TRBV12-3/TRBV12-4	TRBJ2-5	TGTGCCAGCAGCTCACCGGGACTAGCGGGAAAAGAGACCCAGTACTTC	CASSSPGLAGKETQYF
few	TRBD2	TRBV29-1	TRBJ2-3	TGCAGCGTTGAAGCCCGACTAGCGGGGATCACAGATACGCAGTATTTT	CSVEARLAGITDTQYF
NA	TRBD2	TRBV6-4	TRBJ2-1	TGTGCCAGCAGCGAGGGACTAGCGGGAGGTGAGCAGTTCTTC	CASSEGLAGGEQFF
NA	TRBD2	TRBV19	TRBJ2-2	TGTGCCAGTAGTATAGAGCGAGCGGGAGCTGACACCGGGGAGCTGTTTTTT	CASSIERAGADTGELFF
few	NA	TRBV6-2/TRBV6-3	TRBJ2-1	TGTGCCAGCAGTTATAGCGGACCCTACAATGAGCAGTTCTTC	CASSYSGPYNEQFF
many	NA	TRBV21-1	TRBJ1-4	TGTGCCACCCAGCGGGGCAGGGGTGGCGAAAAACTGTTTTTT	CATQRGRGGEKLFF
many	TRBD1	TRBV12-3/TRBV12-4	TRBJ1-6	TGTGCCAGCAGCCCTGCCCAGGGGGTCTTTTCACCCCTCCACTTT	CASSPAQGVFSPLHF
NA	NA	TRBV10-2	TRBJ1-5	TGCGCCAGCAGTGAAGGTTACTCCCCCCAGCATTTT	CASSEGYSPQHF
few	TRBD1	TRBV5-6	TRBJ2-2	TGTGCCAGCAGGCCGGGACAGAAAACCGGGGAGCTGTTTTTT	CASRPGQKTGELFF
few	NA	TRBV3-1	TRBJ2-4	TGTGCCAGCAGCCATAGGGAGGTCGCAAACATTCAGTACTTC	CASSHREVANIQYF
NA	NA	TRBV11-2	TRBJ2-2	TGTGCCAGCAGCCCCTCTCCGAACACCGGGGAGCTGTTTTTT	CASSPSPNTGELFF